Listed below are T cell receptor beta chains from one sample, sequenced in a study of T-cell memory formation after mild COVID-19. TCRdb re-called the 5' RACE reads with MiXCR, one entry per CDR3 protein. The repertoire holds approximately 35,000 distinct CDR3 sequences, more than 20% seen once, with about 1.5% in the top ten. The sequenced sample consisted of PBMCs or a T cell subset sorted from them (not recorded which). The source of these receptors is an adult who had mild COVID-19 (a few samples of this study predate the infection). Cell type and time point are not known. Both conserved end residues are part of each CDR3. D genes are given only for firm matches. The size entry is marked missing in some rows and otherwise reads once, few, many or a size class.

clone_size d_call j_call v_call cdr3_length cdr3_nt cdr3_aa
many . TRBJ2-7 TRBV7-2 14 TGTGCCAGCAGCCTCAACCCGGGGACCTACGAGCAGTACTTC CASSLNPGTYEQYF
medium-sized . TRBJ2-3 TRBV20-1 14 TGCAGTGCTAGAGGCTCCCAGTTGGGGGATACGCAGTATTTT CSARGSQLGDTQYF
medium-sized TRBD1 TRBJ2-7 TRBV12-3/TRBV12-4 14 TGTGCCAGCAGCCGCGGACAGGGAACCTACGAGCAGTACTTC CASSRGQGTYEQYF
. . TRBJ1-6 TRBV12-3/TRBV12-4 13 TGTGCCAGCCAACAGAAGCCGGAATCACCCCTCCACTTT CASQQKPESPLHF
. . TRBJ2-3 TRBV5-4 14 TGTGCCAGCAGCTCGGGACACACCCCAGATACGCAGTATTTT CASSSGHTPDTQYF
few . TRBJ1-1 TRBV7-8 13 TGTGCCAGCAGCCGCGGTGGGGTCAAGCAAGCTTTCTTT CASSRGGVKQAFF
many . TRBJ2-5 TRBV3-1 13 TGTGCCAGCAGCCGGGACTGGAAGGGGACCCAGTACTTC CASSRDWKGTQYF
. TRBD2 TRBJ2-3 TRBV11-1 17 TGTGCCAGCAGCTTAAGGGTTAGCGGGGAAGGCACAGATACGCAGTATTTT CASSLRVSGEGTDTQYF
many . TRBJ1-6 TRBV28 12 TGTGCCAGCACCGAAGGGATACGACCCCTCCACTTT CASTEGIRPLHF
. . TRBJ1-3 TRBV19 15 TGTGCCAGTAGTTGGCAGGACCACTCTGGAAACACCATATATTTT CASSWQDHSGNTIYF
many . TRBJ1-6 TRBV12-3/TRBV12-4 15 TGTGCCAGCAGCCCCCCGCAGGGGATGGGGTCACCCCTCCACTTT CASSPPQGMGSPLHF
. TRBD2 TRBJ2-5 TRBV27 15 TGTGCCAGCAGTCTTCTTGCTAGCGGGCAAGAGACCCAGTACTTC CASSLLASGQETQYF
many . TRBJ1-2 TRBV4-1 14 TGCGCCAGCAGCCAAGATTTGGGGTGGTATGGCTACACCTTC CASSQDLGWYGYTF
many TRBD1 TRBJ1-1 TRBV15 13 TGTGCCACCAGCGAACAGGGGGGCACTGAAGCTTTCTTT CATSEQGGTEAFF
many . TRBJ1-4 TRBV4-2 15 TGTGCCAGCAGCCAAGATCTAGGTGGCGGTGAAAAACTGTTTTTT CASSQDLGGGEKLFF
many . TRBJ2-7 TRBV6-5 14 TGTGCCAGCAGCTCCGGGACACCTACGGGGGAGCAGTACTTC CASSSGTPTGEQYF
few TRBD1 TRBJ2-1 TRBV19 13 TGTGCCAGTAGGACGAGGGGGCGCAGTGAGCAGTTCTTC CASRTRGRSEQFF
many TRBD2 TRBJ2-1 TRBV14 15 TGTGCCAGCAGCCAAGGACGGGGATGGGGGGGTGAGCAGTTCTTC CASSQGRGWGGEQFF
many . TRBJ2-1 TRBV7-7 13 TGTGCTAGCAGCCCTCAAATCTACAATGAGCAGTTCTTC CASSPQIYNEQFF
many . TRBJ2-3 TRBV5-5 14 TGTGCCAGCAGCATAACTCCAGGCACAGATACGCAGTATTTT CASSITPGTDTQYF
many . TRBJ2-2 TRBV9 16 TGTGCCAGCAGCGTAGAGAACGACCCGAACACCGGGGAGCTGTTTTTT CASSVENDPNTGELFF
many . TRBJ2-3 TRBV5-1 13 TGCGCCAGCAGCTTGGAGGGCACAGATACGCAGTATTTT CASSLEGTDTQYF
many TRBD2 TRBJ2-1 TRBV4-3 17 TGCGCCAGCAGCCAAGATCTATTACTAGCGGGTAGGAATGAGCAGTTCTTC CASSQDLLLAGRNEQFF
many TRBD1 TRBJ2-6 TRBV25-1 17 TGTGCCAGCAGTCCTAGACAGGGGGGTTCTGGGGCCAACGTCCTGACTTTC CASSPRQGGSGANVLTF
. TRBD1 TRBJ1-1 TRBV6-5 15 TGTGCCAGCAGTCCCCGGACAGGGTTAGACACTGAAGCTTTCTTT CASSPRTGLDTEAFF
. . TRBJ2-2 TRBV4-1 13 TGCGCCAGCAGCCCCCCAGCTCCGGGGGAGCTGTTTTTT CASSPPAPGELFF
few . TRBJ1-2 TRBV25-1 13 TGTGCCAGCAGTTTGGGCAGGAACTATGGCTACACCTTC CASSLGRNYGYTF
many . TRBJ2-3 TRBV12-3/TRBV12-4 11 TGTGCCAGTCGGAGGTCAGATACGCAGTATTTT CASRRSDTQYF
many . TRBJ2-2 TRBV7-2 15 TGTGCCAGCACCGACTGGGGGTTAGACACCGGGGAGCTGTTTTTT CASTDWGLDTGELFF
many TRBD2 TRBJ2-5 TRBV10-3 15 TGTGCCATCAGTGCGGGGGGGACCAATCAAGAGACCCAGTACTTC CAISAGGTNQETQYF
many TRBD1 TRBJ2-1 TRBV5-1 15 TGCGCCAGCAGCTCCGGGACAGGGGGTTACAATGAGCAGTTCTTC CASSSGTGGYNEQFF
. . TRBJ1-4 TRBV7-9 15 TGTGCCAGCACGGCATGGTCCGCAACTAATGAAAAACTGTTTTTT CASTAWSATNEKLFF
many TRBD2 TRBJ2-3 TRBV5-6 14 TGTGCCAGCAGCACCGGACTAGCGGTGGATACGCAGTATTTT CASSTGLAVDTQYF
many . TRBJ2-1 TRBV7-2 16 TGTGCCAGCAGCTTCGACCTCCGGCAGAGGAACAATGAGCAGTTCTTC CASSFDLRQRNNEQFF
many TRBD1 TRBJ2-7 TRBV5-1 13 TGCGCCAGCAGCCCGGGGTCAGACAGGGTAAAGTACTTC CASSPGSDRVKYF